The sequence of this T cell receptor beta chain was determined in a study of T cell responses to AZD1222 COVID-19 vaccine. Whole-study results and caveats: Rises in breadth and depth of Spike-specific TCRs came after two AZD1222 doses. Clonal diversity was possibly underestimated; the donors were predominantly white British and more often female. At 160-218 and 743-854, vaccine-associated CD4 TCRs were dominant, and they spanned spike. Nearly half of spike-specific TCRs reportedly target unmutated variant regions.

Comment on this clone: The antigen is undetermined.

TCRdb's copy holds only in-frame clones and misses some; the assay was immunoSEQ multiplex PCR. The table lists some 95,000 clones, just under 90% of them singletons, with about 3% in the top ten. The trim removed 6 bases at V and 6 bases at J, leaving 6 bases unmatched. Germline CDR1 is LGHDT and CDR2 is YNNKEL (reference sequence). The CDR3 consists of 13 residues. The origin of this receptor is an adult in good health. The material was peripheral blood, obtained on day 0 of MenACWY control vaccination. The chain has TRBV3-1 (or the pseudogene TRBV3-2) and TRBJ2-7, with 9 nucleotides matching TRBD1. CDR3 loop: CASSPGTGFEQYF. The CDR3 DNA reads as TGTGCCAGCAGTCCGGGGACAGGGTTCGAGCAGTACTTC.